The text below deals with one TCR beta chain. Its antigen is still unknown. This specimen belongs to a study of tumor-infiltrating lymphocytes in primary liver carcinoma. Study-wide background: Sequenced samples came back with roughly 3.65 to 8 million productive TCRbeta reads, and the counts looked alike across tissue types.

Study results and caveats: Significantly larger top-250-clone fractions were found in tumors than in blood (p = 0.039). Tumor-adjacent and tumor-blood pairs shared a smaller degree of overlap than tumor region pairs.

The CDR3 loop spans 17 amino acids. The V segment lost 4 bases and the J segment 0 bases; nucleotides outside the gene matches: 12. The V gene's germline CDR1 is MGHRA and CDR2 YSYEKL. Priming with a constant-region primer yielded TCR beta cDNA from about 450 ng total RNA. Three nested multiplex PCR rounds, a slightly modified ARM-PCR, produced the libraries for TCR beta. The opening two PCR rounds, about 11 cycles each, paired TRBV1-TRBV30 forward primers with a C-beta reverse primer. TCRdb passed the multiplex PCR reads through MiXCR, listing each CDR3 protein once. The sample records 85,000 to 100,000 distinct CDR3 sequences, around 68% being singletons. Each 20-30 mg portion of unsorted bulk tissue served as the source for co-extraction of RNA and DNA.

This clonotype originated in a man aged 35-49 years with primary liver carcinoma and hepatitis B virus infection. The V and J genes are TRBV4-1 and TRBJ2-7, with 7 nucleotides matching TRBD2. Input material: tumor-adjacent normal liver tissue. The CDR3: CASSLYPSGGDSYEQYF. In DNA form, the CDR3 reads TGCGCCAGCAGCCTCTACCCTAGCGGAGGCGACTCCTACGAGCAGTACTTC.